The source of this T cell receptor beta chain is a study of T cells after yellow fever vaccination. Findings of the study overall: At around 95% for CD4 and almost 90% for CD8, most primary-vaccination clones showed up again after the booster.

This clonotype was seen only a few times. Its antigen is currently unknown. Conversion of TCR transcripts into cDNA relied on 5'RACE template switching, which added a universal primer site and UMIs. TCRdb fed the 5' RACE reads into MiXCR, producing one record per CDR3 protein. This sample has approximately 450,000 distinct CDR3 sequences; around 19% occur once, and the top ten carry over 15%. CDR3 length: 16 residues. V was trimmed by 5 bases and J by 0 bases, leaving 13 bases between them. Germline loops: CDR1 KGHSH, CDR2 LQKENI. J is TRBJ2-2 and V is TRBV18; tentative D call: TRBD1 (6 bases). The source material was PBMCs, sampled before the yellow fever booster vaccination. This receptor was taken from a man aged 18 to 29 who received the YFV17D yellow fever vaccine. The CDR3 is CASSARQDSNTGELFF. The CDR3 region has the DNA TGTGCCAGCTCAGCAAGACAGGACTCGAACACCGGGGAGCTGTTTTTT.